Listed below are T cell receptor beta chains from one sample, sequenced in a study of T-cell memory formation after mild COVID-19. TCRdb re-called the 5' RACE reads through MiXCR, storing one row per CDR3 protein. The data show approximately 450,000 distinct CDR3 sequences, roughly 18% seen once. Sequenced input: PBMCs or a T cell subset sorted from them (not recorded which). These TCRs come from an adult woman who had mild COVID-19 (a few samples of this study predate the infection). Cell type and time point are not known. CDR3s include the opening cysteine and the closing phenylalanine or tryptophan. A D gene is named only where the DNA matches it firmly. A clone size is listed for some rows: how often the clone was seen (once, few, many), or a class if it is expanded.

J gene | D gene | V gene | clone size | CDR3 DNA | CDR3 protein
TRBJ1-5 | - | TRBV6-5 | few | TGTGCCAGCAGTTCGAAAGGGAGTCGCACGAGCAATCAGCCCCAGCATTTT | CASSSKGSRTSNQPQHF
TRBJ2-7 | TRBD1 | TRBV10-3 | - | TGTGCCATCAGTGGGGTCGGACAGGGGTACGAGCAGTACTTC | CAISGVGQGYEQYF
TRBJ2-3 | - | TRBV7-2 | few | TGTGCCAGCAGCTTACTCCCCCCAGATACGCAGTATTTT | CASSLLPPDTQYF
TRBJ2-1 | - | TRBV4-2 | - | TGTGCCAGCAGCCAAGATGTTTCGCCTTACAATGAGCAGTTCTTC | CASSQDVSPYNEQFF
TRBJ1-1 | TRBD1 | TRBV5-6 | few | TGTGCCAGCAGCTCGACAGGGTGGACTGAAGCTTTCTTT | CASSSTGWTEAFF
TRBJ2-3 | - | TRBV18 | few | TGTGCCAGCTCGCAACAGTATCAACGCGCAGATACGCAGTATTTT | CASSQQYQRADTQYF
TRBJ2-3 | - | TRBV12-3/TRBV12-4 | many | TGTGCCAGCAGGGTCACAGATACGCAGTATTTT | CASRVTDTQYF
TRBJ2-1 | - | TRBV7-2 | few | TGTGCCAGCAGCTTAGCGCGGAGGGCTGAGCAGTTCTTC | CASSLARRAEQFF
TRBJ1-5 | - | TRBV7-2 | few | TGTGCCAGCAGCTCTCCGGTCCCAGGCTCGGGTCAGCCCCAGCATTTT | CASSSPVPGSGQPQHF
TRBJ2-3 | TRBD2 | TRBV5-4 | - | TGTGCCAGCAGCTTCCTCTTAGCGGGAGTGCCAGATACGCAGTATTTT | CASSFLLAGVPDTQYF
TRBJ2-3 | - | TRBV12-3/TRBV12-4 | - | TGTGCCAGCACCCTGGCGGGAAAGGGAGATACGCAGTATTTT | CASTLAGKGDTQYF
TRBJ2-7 | TRBD2 | TRBV6-1 | - | TGTGCGACCGGGACTAGCGGGGTCCTGGGAGCTCTCGAGCAGTACTTC | CATGTSGVLGALEQYF
TRBJ2-1 | - | TRBV13 | once | TGTGCCAGCAGCTTAGGCCCCCAGCAGTTCTTC | CASSLGPQQFF
TRBJ2-5 | - | TRBV2 | - | TGTGCCAGCAGTGAATGGGGGTCAGGCCAAGAGACCCAGTACTTC | CASSEWGSGQETQYF
TRBJ1-1 | - | TRBV5-4 | - | TGTGCCAGCAGGGAGTTGCGGATGAACACTGAAGCTTTCTTT | CASRELRMNTEAFF
TRBJ1-3 | - | TRBV6-2/TRBV6-3 | few | TGTGCCAGCACCGACCACGCAGGACTCTCCTCTGGAAACACCATATATTTT | CASTDHAGLSSGNTIYF